These 6 T cell receptor beta chains were sequenced from one sample in a study of cytomegalovirus exposure and HLA in healthy donors. TCRdb keeps only in-frame clones here, not all; method: immunoSEQ multiplex PCR. The repertoire holds roughly 65,000 clones, with about 91% as singletons. Sequencing was done on a sample of PBMCs. The receptors here all came from a man between 18 and 29 years old in good health and CMV-seronegative.

CDR3 bases: TGCAGCGTTGAGGGACAGGGAACTCATGGCTACACCTTC. It specifies CSVEGQGTHGYTF. This chain connects TRBV29-1 to TRBJ1-2, with 9 bases lining up with TRBD1. V was pared by 3 bases and J by 6 bases, with 5 bases of the junction left unmatched. Germline CDR1 and CDR2: SQVTM and ANQGSEA. The CDR3 runs to 13 residues.

The rearrangement joins TRBV7-3 to TRBJ2-3; TRBD2 agrees at 14 bases. Trimming took 5 bases from V and 3 from J; bases not matched to a gene: 7. The germline V gene has CDR1 SGHTA and CDR2 FQGTGA. The CDR3 covers 17 residues. CDR3 amino acids: CASSTTTSGRGTDTQYF. For the CDR3, the DNA is TGTGCCAGCAGCACCACGACTAGCGGGAGGGGGACAGATACGCAGTATTTT.

The chain employs TRBV27 and TRBJ2-2; 14 nucleotides line up with TRBD2. Germline CDR1 reads MNHEY; CDR2 reads SMNVEV (reference sequence). The J segment lost 6 bases and the V segment lost 6 bases, leaving 6 bases of the junction unmatched. The CDR3 sequence is 16 residues long. The CDR3 nucleotides are TGTGCCAGCAGGGGACTAGCGGGAGTAGGGGCCGGGGAGCTGTTTTTT. It translates to CASRGLAGVGAGELFF.

The chain couples TRBV7-9 to TRBJ2-7; D not certain. The CDR3 is made up of 13 amino acids. Germline CDR1 reads SEHNR; CDR2 reads FQNEAQ (reference sequence). The ends were cut back, 5 bases at V and 2 bases at J, with 10 bases in the middle. DNA of the CDR3: TGTGCCAGCAGCCCCGGCGGCCCCTACGAGCAGTACTTC. Its translation: CASSPGGPYEQYF.

The J gene is TRBJ1-5, the V gene TRBV28; 8 bases are shared with TRBD1. Germline CDR1 and CDR2: MDHEN and SYDVKM. The CDR3 has 15 residues. Trimming took 4 bases from V and 7 from J; bases not matched to a gene: 9. The CDR3 bases are TGTGCCAGCAGTTACCCTGGACAGGGTGGGCAGCCCCAGCATTTT. The encoded protein is CASSYPGQGGQPQHF.

This clone was detected a few times. V usage is TRBV4-2 and J usage is TRBJ1-2; D is unresolved. Germline V CDR1 and CDR2: LGHNA, YNFKEQ. Trimming removed 4 bases at V and 8 bases at J, with 20 bases between. CDR3 length: 15 residues. CDR3 sequence (DNA): TGTGCCAGCAGCCGTACCAGGAGGGAGGCGGGCGGCTACACCTTC. Translation gives CASSRTRREAGGYTF.